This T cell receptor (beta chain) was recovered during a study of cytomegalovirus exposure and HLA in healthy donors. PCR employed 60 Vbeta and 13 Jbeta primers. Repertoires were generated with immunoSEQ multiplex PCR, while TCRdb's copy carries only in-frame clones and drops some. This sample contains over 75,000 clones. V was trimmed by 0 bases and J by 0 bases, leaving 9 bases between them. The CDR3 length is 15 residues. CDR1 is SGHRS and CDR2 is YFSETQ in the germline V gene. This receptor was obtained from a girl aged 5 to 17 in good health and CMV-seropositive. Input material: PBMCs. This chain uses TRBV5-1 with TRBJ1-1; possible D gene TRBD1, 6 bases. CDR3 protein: CASSLEGVMNTEAFF. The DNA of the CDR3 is TGCGCCAGCAGCTTGGAGGGGGTAATGAACACTGAAGCTTTCTTT.